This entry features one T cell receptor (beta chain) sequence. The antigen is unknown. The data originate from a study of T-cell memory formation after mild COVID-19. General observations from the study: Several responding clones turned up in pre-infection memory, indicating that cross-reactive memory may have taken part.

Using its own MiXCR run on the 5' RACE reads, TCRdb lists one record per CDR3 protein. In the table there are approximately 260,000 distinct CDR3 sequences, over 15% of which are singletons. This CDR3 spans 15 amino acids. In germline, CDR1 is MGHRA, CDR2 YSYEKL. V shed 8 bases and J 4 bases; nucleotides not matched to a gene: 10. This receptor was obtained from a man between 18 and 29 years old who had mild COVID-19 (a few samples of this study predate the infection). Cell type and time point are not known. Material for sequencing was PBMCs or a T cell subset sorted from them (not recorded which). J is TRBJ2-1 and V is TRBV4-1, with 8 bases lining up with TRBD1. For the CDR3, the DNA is TGCGCCAGCTCCGGGGAGACAGGGGCTTACAATGAGCAGTTCTTC. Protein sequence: CASSGETGAYNEQFF.